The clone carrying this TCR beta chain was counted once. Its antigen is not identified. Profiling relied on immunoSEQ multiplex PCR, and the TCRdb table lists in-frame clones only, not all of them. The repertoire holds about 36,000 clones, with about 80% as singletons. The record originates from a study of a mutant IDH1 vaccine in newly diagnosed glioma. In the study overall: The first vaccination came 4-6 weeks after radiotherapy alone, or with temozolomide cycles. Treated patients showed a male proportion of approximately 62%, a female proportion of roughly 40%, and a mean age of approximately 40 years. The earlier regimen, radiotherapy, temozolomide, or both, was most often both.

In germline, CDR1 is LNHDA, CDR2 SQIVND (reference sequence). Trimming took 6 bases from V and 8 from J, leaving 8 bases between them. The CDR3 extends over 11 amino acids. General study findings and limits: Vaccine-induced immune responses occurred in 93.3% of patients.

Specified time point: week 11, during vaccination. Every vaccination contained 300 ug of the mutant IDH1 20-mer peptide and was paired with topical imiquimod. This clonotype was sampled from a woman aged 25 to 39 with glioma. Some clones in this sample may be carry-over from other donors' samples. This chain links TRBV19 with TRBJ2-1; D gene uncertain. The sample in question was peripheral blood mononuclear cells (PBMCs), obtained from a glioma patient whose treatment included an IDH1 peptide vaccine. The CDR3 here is CASSRAHEQFF. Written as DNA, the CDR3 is TGTGCCAGTAGCCGCGCACATGAGCAGTTCTTC.